Listed below are T cell receptor beta chains from one sample, sequenced in a study of shared clonotypes between healthy human individuals. Method: immunoSEQ multiplex PCR; TCRdb's copy keeps in-frame clones and lacks some. This table has roughly 1,100,000 clones, under 80% appearing once. The sequencing sample was made of memory CD4+ T cells sorted from blood. These receptors came from a young man in good health. CDR3s include the opening cysteine and the closing phenylalanine or tryptophan.

TRBV18	TRBJ1-6	15	CASSPGQAYNSPLHF
TRBV30	TRBJ2-3	11	CAWSVRGTQYF
TRBV5-1	TRBJ2-1	16	CASSRPGLAGDNEQFF
TRBV6-5	TRBJ2-3	15	CASSYSGLRIDTQYF
TRBV2	TRBJ2-1	15	CASTGQESSYNEQFF
TRBV30	TRBJ1-1	13	CAWSVRRGAEAFF
TRBV30	TRBJ1-6	15	CAWSVQDVGNSPLHF
TRBV5-1	TRBJ2-1	14	CASSLDTGYNEQFF
TRBV6-6	TRBJ1-2	14	CASSWTGGDYGYTF
TRBV7-9	TRBJ1-2	13	CASSLSGSYGYTF
TRBV5-1	TRBJ1-2	12	CASSGTGDGYTF
TRBV10-3	TRBJ2-7	14	CAISESGQPYEQYF
TRBV18	TRBJ2-3	17	CASSPEQAVFSTDTQYF
TRBV27	TRBJ2-2	16	CASSSGDRVVTGELFF
TRBV5-1	TRBJ2-3	15	CASSLEGRTTDTQYF
TRBV7-6	TRBJ2-1	15	CASSSSGTPYNEQFF
TRBV5-1	TRBJ1-6	15	CASSLAGADNSPLHF
TRBV4-1	TRBJ2-5	13	CASSLGPRETQYF
TRBV6-1	TRBJ1-3	16	CASSERTTNSGNTIYF
TRBV19	TRBJ2-1	15	CASSISRQSSNEQFF
TRBV29-1	TRBJ1-4	11	CSVRNNEKLFF
TRBV30	TRBJ2-5	15	CAWSVIGGVRETQYF
TRBV4-1	TRBJ2-7	13	CASSRGGEYEQYF
TRBV11-2	TRBJ2-3	12	CASSYGGGTQYF
TRBV18	TRBJ1-1	14	CASSPHRGWPEAFF
TRBV12-5	TRBJ2-7	14	CASASPGRFYEQYF
TRBV27	TRBJ2-2	11	CASSGAGELFF
TRBV7-2	TRBJ2-5	12	CASSLVLETQYF
TRBV5-4	TRBJ1-5	13	CASSLETGQPQHF
TRBV6-1	TRBJ1-2	11	CASVHSYGYTF
TRBV10-3	TRBJ2-5	15	CAAAFSATGGETQYF
TRBV9	TRBJ2-3	14	CASSVSLLTDTQYF
TRBV10-3	TRBJ1-2	12	CAISESGFGYTF
TRBV18	TRBJ1-4	14	CASSPGTGYEKLFF
TRBV6-6	TRBJ1-1	13	CASSFSPGIEAFF
TRBV11-2	TRBJ1-3	16	CASSLEGTRTRNTIYF
TRBV6-1	TRBJ1-5	13	CASSEWGQGPQHF
TRBV19	TRBJ2-1	12	CASSGRADEQFF
TRBV10-3	TRBJ1-4	14	CATAPGSTNEKLFF
TRBV5-1	TRBJ2-1	15	CASSLTQTLLGRQFF
TRBV5-4	TRBJ2-2	14	CASSPERNTGELFF
TRBV7-2	TRBJ2-4	14	CASSLGVTKNIQYF
TRBV25-1	TRBJ1-6	16	CASMSTTGTGSSPLHF
TRBV10-2	TRBJ1-2	16	CASSETPGMGGYGYTF
TRBV5-1	TRBJ2-3	16	CASSLGGRSVGNTQYF
TRBV11-2	TRBJ1-1	13	CASSLWGDTEAFF
TRBV5-5	TRBJ1-4	18	CASSLVALGSGTNEKLFF
TRBV10-3	TRBJ2-3	15	CAISPTREFHDTQYF
TRBV5-1	TRBJ2-2	17	CASSPGLAGSGSGELFF